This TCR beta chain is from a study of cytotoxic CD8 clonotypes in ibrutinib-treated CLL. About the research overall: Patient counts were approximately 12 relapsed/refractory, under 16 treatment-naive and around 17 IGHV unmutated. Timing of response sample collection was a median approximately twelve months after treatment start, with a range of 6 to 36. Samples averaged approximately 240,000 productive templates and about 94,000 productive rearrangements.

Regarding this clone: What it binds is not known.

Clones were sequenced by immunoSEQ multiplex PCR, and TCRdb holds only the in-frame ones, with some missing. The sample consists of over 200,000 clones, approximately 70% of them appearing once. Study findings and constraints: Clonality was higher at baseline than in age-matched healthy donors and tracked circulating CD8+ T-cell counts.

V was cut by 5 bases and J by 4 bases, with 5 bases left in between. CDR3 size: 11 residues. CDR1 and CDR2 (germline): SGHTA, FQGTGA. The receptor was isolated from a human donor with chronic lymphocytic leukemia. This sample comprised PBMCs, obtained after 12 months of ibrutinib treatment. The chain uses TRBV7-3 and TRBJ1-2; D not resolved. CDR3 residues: CASSPGYGYTF. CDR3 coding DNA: TGTGCCAGCAGCCCCGGCTATGGCTACACCTTC.